This T cell receptor (beta chain) was recovered during a study of radiotherapy plus CTLA-4 blockade in lung cancer. Overall study context: For around 18% of patients, objective responses occurred, and just over 30% had disease control.

People whose metastatic non-small-cell lung cancer was chemo-refractory got focal radiation along with CTLA-4 blockade by ipilimumab. As concerns this clone: Its antigen is not known.

The V and J ends lost 2 bases and 0 bases, in that order; junction bases with no gene match: 8. Germline V gene lookup returns CDR1 SQVTM and CDR2 ANQGSEA. The CDR3 runs to 16 residues. General study findings and limits: Reports state that early shifts in blood T cell clones, with interferon-beta, best predicted response.

Sequenced by immunoSEQ multiplex PCR; TCRdb stores in-frame clones only, minus some. The table records tens of thousands of clones, 79% of them present only once. The chain uses TRBV29-1 and TRBJ2-7; 9 bases are shared with TRBD1. The sequencing used peripheral blood, collected from a patient treated with radiotherapy plus ipilimumab. The TCR was taken from a human donor with non-small cell lung cancer that progressed on radiotherapy plus ipilimumab. In DNA, the CDR3 is TGCAGCGTTGAACTTCGGGACAGGGACACCTCCTACGAGCAGTACTTC. It codes for CSVELRDRDTSYEQYF.